These 13 T cell receptor beta chains share one sample of origin, sequenced in a study of cytomegalovirus exposure and HLA in healthy donors. The PCR used 60 Vbeta and 13 Jbeta primers. Only in-frame clones appear in the TCRdb table, and some are missing; sequencing was by immunoSEQ multiplex PCR. Of about 220,000 clones in the sample, roughly 84% were seen once. Sequenced sample: PBMCs. Receptor source: a boy between 2 and 10 years old in good health and CMV-seronegative.

This chain joins TRBV4-2 and TRBJ1-2; possibly TRBD1 for D (5 bases). The V gene lost 0 bases and the J gene lost 3 bases, with 8 bases spanning the gap. From germline, CDR1 is LGHNA and CDR2 YNFKEQ. The CDR3 runs 14 residues. CDR3: CASSQDRGYYGYTF. For the CDR3, the DNA is TGTGCCAGCAGCCAAGATAGGGGTTACTATGGCTACACCTTC.

The rearrangement links TRBV11-1 to TRBJ1-1, with a weak D call TRBD1 (5 bases). Trimming took 5 bases from V and 2 from J, leaving 9 bases between them. Per germline, CDR1 SGHAT and CDR2 FQDESV (reference sequence). The CDR3 has 13 amino acids. CDR3 DNA sequence: TGTGCCAGCAGCGCGACAGAAAACACTGAAGCTTTCTTT. Translating it yields CASSATENTEAFF. The full variable domain, in which reference TRBV11-1 and TRBJ1-1 provide the parts outside the CDR3, is EAEVAQSPRYKITEKSQAVAFWCDPISGHATLYWYRQILGQGPELLVQFQDESVVDDSQLPKDRFSAERLKGVDSTLKIQPAELGDSAMYLCASSATENTEAFFGQGTRLTVV.

This sequence joins TRBV29-1 and TRBJ2-5; maybe TRBD1 (6 bases). V was clipped by 5 bases and J by 7 bases, with 17 bases between them. Germline CDR1 is SQVTM and CDR2 is ANQGSEA. The CDR3 loop spans 13 amino acids. The chain's CDR3 is CSVTGGQGGTQYF. DNA of the CDR3: TGCAGCGTTACGGGCGGCCAAGGGGGGACCCAGTACTTC.

The chain carries TRBV29-1 and TRBJ1-1; a possible D gene is TRBD1 (6 bases). The V end lost 5 bases, the J end lost 4 bases, and 14 bases lay between the germline ends. The germline V gene encodes CDR1 SQVTM and CDR2 ANQGSEA. The CDR3 covers 13 residues. The CDR3 nucleotides are TGCAGCGTTCAGGACAGTAAGGCCACTGAAGCTTTCTTT. Translating it yields CSVQDSKATEAFF. Filled out from reference TRBV29-1 and TRBJ1-1, the complete variable domain reads SAVISQKPSRDICQRGTSLTIQCQVDSQVTMMFWYRQQPGQSLTLIATANQGSEATYESGFVIDKFPISRPNLTFSTLTVSNMSPEDSSIYLCSVQDSKATEAFFGQGTRLTVV.

The chain employs TRBV5-4 and TRBJ2-1; D is possibly TRBD2 (6 bases). Germline V gene data show CDR1 as SGHNT and CDR2 as YYREEE (reference sequence). The CDR3 has 15 residues. With 0 bases removed from V and 4 bases from J, the gap between germline ends came to 11 bases. This CDR3 reads CASSLVTSSYNEQFF. As DNA, the CDR3 is TGTGCCAGCAGCTTGGTAACTAGCAGTTACAATGAGCAGTTCTTC.

The V and J genes are TRBV29-1 and TRBJ2-2; 9 bases are shared with TRBD1. V dropped 6 bases and J dropped 5; count of bases not matched to a gene: 4. The CDR3 spans 13 residues. Looked up from germline, CDR1 is SQVTM and CDR2 is ANQGSEA. The CDR3 loop reads CSVTGGGTGELFF. The CDR3 bases are TGCAGCGTGACAGGGGGAGGTACCGGGGAGCTGTTTTTT.

CDR3 amino acids: CASSPGLGGGETQYF. CDR3 nucleotides: TGTGCCAGCAGCCCGGGACTAGGTGGGGGAGAGACCCAGTACTTC. The chain links TRBV5-4 to TRBJ2-5; the match to TRBD2 covers 8 bases. The CDR3 loop spans 15 amino acids. Trimming removed 4 bases from V and 4 bases from J; junction bases left unmatched: 9. Germline V gene data show CDR1 as SGHNT and CDR2 as YYREEE (reference sequence).

As for this clone: One end of the junction is discordant with germline, which a read error may explain. The rearrangement joins TRBV7-7 to TRBJ2-5, with a possible D match to TRBD1 (6 bases). CDR3 size: 13 residues. Per germline, CDR1 SSHAT and CDR2 FNYEAQ (reference sequence). CDR3 bases: TGTGCTAGCAGCTCGGACAGCTTGGAGACCCAGTACTTC. The encoded protein is CASSSDSLETQYF.

The chain is built from TRBV6-1 and TRBJ1-1, with D perhaps matching TRBD1 (5 bases). V dropped 6 bases and J dropped 3 bases, with 14 bases sitting between them. The germline V gene encodes CDR1 MNHNS and CDR2 SASEGT. The CDR3 has 14 amino acids. The CDR3, as DNA: TGTGCCAGCAGGAGACAGATTAGGGACACTGAAGCTTTCTTT. As protein: CASRRQIRDTEAFF.

V is TRBV29-1 and J is TRBJ1-5; 10 nucleotides align to TRBD1. There are 14 residues in the CDR3. Looked up from germline, CDR1 is SQVTM and CDR2 is ANQGSEA. Germline trimming cut 6 bases from V and 5 bases from J; bases unmatched to any gene: 7. The CDR3 nucleotides are TGCAGCGTAACCGGGACAGGGGTGGATCAGCCCCAGCATTTT. As protein: CSVTGTGVDQPQHF.

This clone was observed once. Here the CDR3 reads CASSVEAGVGYEQYF. The CDR3 DNA sequence: TGTGCCAGCAGCGTAGAGGCGGGAGTAGGCTACGAGCAGTACTTC. The V and J genes are TRBV9 and TRBJ2-7, with 7 bases aligning to TRBD2. The ends lost 0 bases at V and 3 bases at J; junction bases unmatched: 6. CDR1 SGDLS and CDR2 YYNGEE come from the germline V gene. The length of the CDR3 is 15 residues.

CDR3 in amino acids: CASSLGGGAGETQYF. CDR3 nucleotides: TGCGCCAGCAGCTTGGGGGGGGGCGCTGGAGAGACCCAGTACTTC. The chain employs TRBV5-1 and TRBJ2-5; a weak D match, TRBD2 (7 bases). Germline values: CDR1 SGHRS, CDR2 YFSETQ. The CDR3 consists of 15 residues. V was cut by 0 bases and J by 4 bases, with 13 bases left in between.

The rearrangement uses TRBV6-6 and TRBJ1-1; 9 nucleotides agree with TRBD1. The CDR3 has 16 residues. Germline V gives CDR1 MNHNY, CDR2 SVGAGI (reference sequence). V shed 0 bases and J 8 bases; nucleotides not matched to a gene: 10. CDR3 protein: CASSYSNHRGRGEAFF. In DNA form, the CDR3 reads TGTGCCAGCAGTTACTCCAATCACAGGGGGCGAGGGGAAGCTTTCTTT.